This TCR beta chain was recovered during a study of T cells in Graves' hyperthyroidism and ophthalmopathy. Study-level findings and limits: A 13 V-J model separated ophthalmopathy from stable hyperthyroidism.

There are a few counts of this clonotype. Its antigen is not known. It was RNA transcripts that yielded the amplified TCR beta CDR3 regions. TCR CDR3 regions were first amplified by RT-PCR with HTBI primers. TCRdb processed the multiplex PCR reads anew with MiXCR; each CDR3 protein has one entry. The data hold hundreds of thousands of distinct CDR3 sequences, with 15% to 20% observed a single time. A Clinical Activity Score of at least 3, a NOSPECS grade of at least 4 and a duration under 3 months were recorded in the ophthalmopathy patients. V lost 6 bases and J lost 4; bases outside the gene matches: 8. This CDR3 has 13 amino acids. Germline CDR1 and CDR2: GTSNPN and SVGIG (reference sequence).

This TCR was recovered from a man aged 35-49 years with Graves' ophthalmopathy. The sequencing sample was made of blood. The V call is TRBV30, the J call TRBJ2-5; 7 positions match TRBD1. The CDR3 coding sequence is TGTGCCTGTTCGGACAGGAGTAGAGAGACCCAGTACTTC. Protein product: CACSDRSRETQYF.